This T cell receptor beta chain is drawn from a study of cytomegalovirus exposure and HLA in healthy donors. Primers included in the PCR were 60 Vbeta and 13 Jbeta primers. TCRdb's table, derived via immunoSEQ multiplex PCR, lists solely in-frame clones and lacks some. Among approximately 110,000 clones, approximately 80% were seen once, and the ten largest hold 9.5% to 15%. As for this clone: Its specificity is unknown.

Study-wide findings and caveats: Analyses of presence and absence presupposed an approximately uniform sequencing depth across donors.

The sequenced material came from PBMCs. The source of this sequence is a woman aged 40 to 55 in good health and CMV-seropositive.

CDR3 sequence reads: CASRNRGLNTEAFF. CDR3 bases: TGTGCCAGCAGGAACAGGGGATTGAACACTGAAGCTTTCTTT. The genes are TRBV27 and TRBJ1-1; 7 nucleotides line up with TRBD1. The CDR3 covers 14 residues. Trimming at V came to 6 bases and at J to 0 bases, leaving 4 bases not matched to a gene. Germline lookup yields CDR1 MNHEY and CDR2 SMNVEV (reference sequence).